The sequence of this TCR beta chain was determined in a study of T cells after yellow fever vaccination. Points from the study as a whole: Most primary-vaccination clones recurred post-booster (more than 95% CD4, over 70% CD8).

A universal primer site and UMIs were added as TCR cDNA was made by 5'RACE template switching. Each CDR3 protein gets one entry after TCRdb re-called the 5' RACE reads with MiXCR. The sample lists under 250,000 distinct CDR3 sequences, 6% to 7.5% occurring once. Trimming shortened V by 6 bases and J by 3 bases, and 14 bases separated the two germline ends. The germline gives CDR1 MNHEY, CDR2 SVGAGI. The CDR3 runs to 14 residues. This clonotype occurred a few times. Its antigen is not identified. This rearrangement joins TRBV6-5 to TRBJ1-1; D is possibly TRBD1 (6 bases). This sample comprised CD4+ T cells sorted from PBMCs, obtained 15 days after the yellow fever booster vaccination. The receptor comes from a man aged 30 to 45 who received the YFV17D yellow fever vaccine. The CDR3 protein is CASRPHDRYTEAFF. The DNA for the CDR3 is TGTGCCAGCAGACCCCACGACAGGTACACTGAAGCTTTCTTT.